These 15 T cell receptor beta chains were sequenced from one sample in a study of cytomegalovirus exposure and HLA in healthy donors. This PCR relied on a set of 60 Vbeta primers and 13 Jbeta primers. Clones were read by immunoSEQ multiplex PCR, and TCRdb kept only the in-frame ones, dropping some. The repertoire holds more than 95,000 clones, with about two thirds as singletons. Sequencing was performed on PBMCs. Receptor source: a man between 60 and 75 years old in good health and CMV-seropositive.

This rearrangement joins TRBV5-1 to TRBJ2-7; TRBD1 matches 7 bases. The CDR3 sequence is 14 residues long. J gave up 4 bases and V 2 bases, and 6 bases lay outside the gene matches. In germline, CDR1 is SGHRS, CDR2 YFSETQ. CDR3 protein: CASSFGTVTYEQYF. The CDR3 DNA reads TGCGCCAGCAGCTTTGGGACAGTTACATACGAGCAGTACTTC.

This clone was recorded only once. The rearrangement uses TRBV19 and TRBJ2-7; possible D gene TRBD2, 6 bases. The CDR3 spans 15 residues. V gave up 3 bases and J gave up 5 bases, with 17 bases separating them. Germline V lookup: CDR1 LNHDA, CDR2 SQIVND (reference sequence). The chain's CDR3 is CASSMRHRRGNEQYF. Written as DNA, the CDR3 is TGTGCCAGTAGTATGAGGCACAGGCGGGGAAACGAGCAGTACTTC.

This sequence joins TRBV6-5 and TRBJ1-4; 12 bases are a match to TRBD1. There are 15 residues in the CDR3. V was pared by 10 bases and J by 4 bases, with 7 bases of the junction left unmatched. Germline V gene sequence: CDR1 MNHEY, CDR2 SVGAGI. In DNA form, the CDR3 reads TGTGCCACCGGGGACAGGGGGCTGAGTAATGAAAAACTGTTTTTT. Amino acids: CATGDRGLSNEKLFF.

As DNA, the CDR3 is TGCAGCGCCATGCAGGGGCAGAACACTGAAGCTTTCTTT. As protein: CSAMQGQNTEAFF. The rearrangement uses TRBV29-1 and TRBJ1-1, with a weak D call TRBD1 (6 bases). This CDR3 region has 13 residues. The V and J ends lost 7 bases and 1 base respectively, with 13 bases between them. Germline CDR1 and CDR2: SQVTM and ANQGSEA. Full variable domain (outside the CDR3, taken from reference TRBV29-1 and TRBJ1-1): SAVISQKPSRDICQRGTSLTIQCQVDSQVTMMFWYRQQPGQSLTLIATANQGSEATYESGFVIDKFPISRPNLTFSTLTVSNMSPEDSSIYLCSAMQGQNTEAFFGQGTRLTVV.

This clone came up a few times. The chain joins TRBV5-1 to TRBJ1-2; D not certain. The V gene's germline CDR1 is SGHRS and CDR2 YFSETQ. The CDR3 loop spans 16 amino acids. Between the trimmed V and J ends, which lost 4 bases and 4 bases, there was a span of 20 bases. The CDR3 protein is CASSAGGPGMGYGYTF. In DNA, the CDR3 is TGCGCCAGCAGCGCCGGAGGCCCGGGCATGGGCTATGGCTACACCTTC.

This clone was observed a few times. V and J are TRBV6-6 and TRBJ1-1; 9 bases map to TRBD1. CDR1 MNHNY and CDR2 SVGAGI come from the germline V gene (reference sequence). CDR3 size: 13 residues. V shed 4 bases, J shed 5 bases, and the junction held 2 bases outside the gene matches. CDR3 loop: CASSWTGETEAFF. CDR3 bases: TGTGCCAGCAGTTGGACAGGGGAGACTGAAGCTTTCTTT.

V usage is TRBV28 and J usage is TRBJ1-2; D is perhaps TRBD1 (6 bases). The V and J ends lost 3 bases and 5 bases respectively, with 13 bases between them. Germline V gene lookup returns CDR1 MDHEN and CDR2 SYDVKM. The length of the CDR3 is 14 residues. In nucleotides, the CDR3 is TGTGCCAGCAGTTTGAATCAGGGGCGATATGGCTACACCTTC. Amino acids: CASSLNQGRYGYTF.

V and J are TRBV27 and TRBJ2-6, with D possibly TRBD1 on 6 matching bases. This CDR3 is 18 amino acids long. V lost 5 bases to trimming and J lost 3 bases, with 20 bases between them. CDR1 is MNHEY, CDR2 SMNVEV, per germline (reference sequence). This CDR3 reads CASSTIATGPGGANVLTF. The CDR3 nucleotides are TGTGCCAGCAGTACAATCGCGACAGGACCGGGTGGGGCCAACGTCCTGACTTTC.

The chain recombines TRBV7-3 with TRBJ2-1; D might be TRBD2 (6 bases). V dropped 5 bases and J dropped 7 bases, with 9 bases sitting between them. The CDR3 runs 12 residues. The germline V gene has CDR1 SGHTA and CDR2 FQGTGA. The CDR3 reads CASSATSNEQFF. The CDR3 DNA is TGTGCCAGCAGCGCGACTAGTAATGAGCAGTTCTTC.

V gene TRBV5-1 combines with J gene TRBJ2-3, with 11 bases lining up with TRBD2. The CDR3 covers 15 residues. Germline V CDR1 and CDR2: SGHRS, YFSETQ. V was pared by 4 bases and J by 4 bases, with 5 bases of the junction left unmatched. CDR3 sequence (DNA): TGCGCCAGCAGCGTTGGACTAGCGGGCGCAGATACGCAGTATTTT. Translation gives CASSVGLAGADTQYF.

This clone was seen a few times. The rearrangement uses TRBV6-1 and TRBJ2-6; possible D gene TRBD2, 5 bases. Trimming cost V 7 bases and J 0 bases, with 10 bases left between them. The CDR3 runs 15 residues. From germline, CDR1 is MNHNS and CDR2 SASEGT. The CDR3 DNA sequence: TGTGCCAGCAATCCGGGGAGCTCTGGGGCCAACGTCCTGACTTTC. Its translation is CASNPGSSGANVLTF.

The chain recombines TRBV5-4 with TRBJ2-1; TRBD1 might be the D (6 bases). Germline CDR1 is SGHNT and CDR2 is YYREEE (reference sequence). The V and J ends lost 3 bases and 6 bases respectively, with 16 bases between them. This CDR3 is 15 amino acids long. The CDR3 region has the DNA TGTGCCAGCAGCTCGGTTCAGGACAGAATCAATGAGCAGTTCTTC. It encodes CASSSVQDRINEQFF.

This clone came up a few times. The genes are TRBV5-4 and TRBJ1-4, with D maybe TRBD1 (6 bases). The CDR3 runs to 14 residues. The germline V gene encodes CDR1 SGHNT and CDR2 YYREEE (reference sequence). The V and J ends lost 2 bases and 7 bases respectively, with 12 bases between them. The CDR3: CASSFTGSGEKLFF. CDR3 nucleotide sequence: TGTGCCAGCAGCTTTACAGGGAGCGGTGAAAAACTGTTTTTT.

The table lists this clone with a few counts. The CDR3 region has the DNA TGTGCCAGCAGCGGAACCCGGGGGACGTCCTACAATGAGCAGTTCTTC. Its protein product is CASSGTRGTSYNEQFF. V usage is TRBV7-9 and J usage is TRBJ2-1; weak D call: TRBD2 (6 bases). The CDR3 spans 16 residues. In germline, CDR1 is SEHNR, CDR2 FQNEAQ (reference sequence). The ends were cut back, 5 bases at V and 1 base at J, with 15 bases in the middle. The whole variable domain, filled in from reference TRBV7-9 and TRBJ2-1, reads DTGVSQNPRHKITKRGQNVTFRCDPISEHNRLYWYRQTLGQGPEFLTYFQNEAQLEKSRLLSDRFSAERPKGSFSTLEIQRTEQGDSAMYLCASSGTRGTSYNEQFFGPGTRLTVL.

The chain is built from TRBV1 and TRBJ2-7; the table's D call TRBD1 went unverified against the DNA. TRBV1 corresponds to a pseudogene. This CDR3 is 13 amino acids long. The CDR3 bases are TGCACCAGCAGCGGGCCGATCTCCTACGAGCAGTACTTC. Translated: CTSSGPISYEQYF.